This T cell receptor (beta chain) is drawn from a study of CD8+CD57+ T cells in acquired aplastic anemia (dated by TCRdb to 2016 to 2019). At the level of the whole study: DNA extracted from sorted CD4+ and CD8+ cells had a mean of roughly 3 ug, with a range of about 0.18 to 27.4 ug. A CD8+CD57+ expansion meant a frequency higher than the mean frequency seen in healthy subjects.

A note on this clonotype: The clone's antigen remains unknown. No qualities accompany the bases; no much larger clone lies one base away.

In the germline V gene (reference sequence), CDR1 corresponds to SEHNR and CDR2 to FQNEAQ. The CDR3 has 12 amino acids, counting the end cysteine and phenylalanine. Just CDR3 DNA is preserved here, 36 bases in frame from base 1. V is reduced by 5 bases and J by 8 bases, leaving a spacing of 10 bases between them. Flow cytometry had shown CD8+CD57+ cell expansion in the patients selected for sequencing. All patients had severe acquired aplastic anemia diagnosed by International Study of Aplastic Anemia and Agranulocytosis and Camitta criteria. Patients had received no therapy at the time of blood sampling. In the study, sorted CD4+ and CD8+ blood T cells from patients with severe aplastic anemia and from healthy subjects underwent deep sequencing of TCR repertoires. Patients were enrolled under clinicaltrials.gov protocols 00001620, 01623167, 00001397, 00071045, 00081523 and 00961064 in the USA. Ficoll-Paque density gradient centrifugation was used to isolate peripheral blood mononuclear cells. Before DNA was extracted, CD4+ and CD8+ T cells were sorted using either FACS or magnetic beads.

Genomic DNA served as template for TCR beta VDJ combination and CDR3 sequence profiling. An Illumina HiSeq 2000 was used for TCR repertoire sequencing. As for the authors' bioinformatics: Repertoire assessment relied on Simpson's diversity index, CDR3 size and DJ length profiles, and TRBV/TRBJ rearrangement plots. The most abundant DNA sequence in the deep sequencing data was taken as the immunodominant clone. CDR3 amino acid sequences were checked for sharing across subjects and were also compared against the VDJdb database and published repertoires. TCRdb redid the processing of the public reads, applying fastp at Q25 and MiXCR, and retained in-frame beta chains. Each CDR3 protein gets just one entry, which takes the most common genes and DNA from the rows behind it. It is TCRdb's table, rather than the study itself, that gives the V and J calls and clone size. For this sample there are 150,000 or so distinct CDR3 sequences; roughly 54% appear just once. About 12% of the sample is held by the ten biggest clonotypes.

General findings and caveats noted by the study authors: Patients and healthy controls showed no significant difference in CD8+ Simpson's diversity (P=0.060). Around 27 CD8+ CDR3 sequences were shared between patients and controls but appeared highly expressed in patients and within their immunodominant clones.

The TCR was taken from a human donor with aplastic anemia. Sequenced sample: sorted CD4+, CD8+, or CD8+CD57+ T cells (not recorded which) from PBMCs. The sequence links TRBV7-9 to TRBJ2-1, with an unclear D gene assignment. The CDR3 here reads CASSPAIDEQFF. DNA sequence: TGTGCCAGCAGCCCAGCCATTGATGAGCAGTTCTTC.